This T cell receptor beta chain originates from a study of T-cell memory formation after mild COVID-19. This clonotype was found a few times. The junction and the germline gene differ at one end; a read error may be behind it. MiXCR, run by TCRdb on the 5' RACE reads, gives a single entry per CDR3 protein. Counted here are some 190,000 distinct CDR3 sequences, 15% to 20% occurring once; the ten biggest clones make up roughly 2.4%. The TCR comes from an adult woman who had mild COVID-19 (a few samples of this study predate the infection). Cell type and time point are not known. Sequenced input: PBMCs or a T cell subset sorted from them (not recorded which).

The CDR3: CATSRSRGGRGYEKYF. The DNA for the CDR3 is TGTGCCACCAGCCGATCACGGGGCGGGAGAGGGTACGAGAAGTACTTC. This sequence joins TRBV15 and TRBJ2-7; 7 bases are a match to TRBD2. Looked up from germline, CDR1 is LNHNV and CDR2 is YYDKDF (reference sequence). The CDR3 runs 16 residues.